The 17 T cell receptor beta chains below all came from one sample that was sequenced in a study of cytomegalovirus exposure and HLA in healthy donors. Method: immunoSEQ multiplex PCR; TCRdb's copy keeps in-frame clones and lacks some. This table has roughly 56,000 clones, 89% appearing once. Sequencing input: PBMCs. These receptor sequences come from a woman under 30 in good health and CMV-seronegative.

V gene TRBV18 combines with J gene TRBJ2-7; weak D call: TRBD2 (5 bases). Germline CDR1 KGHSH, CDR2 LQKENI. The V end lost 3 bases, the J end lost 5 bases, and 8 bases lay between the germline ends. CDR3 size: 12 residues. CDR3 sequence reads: CASSPRGDEQYF. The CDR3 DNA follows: TGTGCCAGCTCACCTCGGGGTGACGAGCAGTACTTC.

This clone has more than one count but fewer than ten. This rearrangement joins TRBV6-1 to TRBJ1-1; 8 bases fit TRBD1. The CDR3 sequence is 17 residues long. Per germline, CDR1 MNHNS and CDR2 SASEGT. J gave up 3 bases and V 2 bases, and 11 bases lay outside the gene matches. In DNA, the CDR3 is TGTGCCAGCAGTGAACAGGGGGCGATGTGGGTGGACACTGAAGCTTTCTTT. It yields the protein CASSEQGAMWVDTEAFF.

DNA of the CDR3: TGTGCCAGCAGCTCTCTCGACAGTAATCAGCCCCAGCATTTT. This codes for CASSSLDSNQPQHF. The V gene is TRBV6-5, the J gene TRBJ1-5; D possibly corresponds to TRBD1 (5 bases). The CDR3 is 14 residues long. V shed 6 bases and J shed 4 bases, with 13 bases lying between them. CDR1 is MNHEY and CDR2 is SVGAGI in the germline V gene.

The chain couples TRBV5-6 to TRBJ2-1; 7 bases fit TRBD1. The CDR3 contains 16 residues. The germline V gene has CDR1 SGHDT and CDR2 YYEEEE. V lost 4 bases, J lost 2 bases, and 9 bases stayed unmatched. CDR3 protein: CASSLTTGMTYNEQFF. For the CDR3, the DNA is TGTGCCAGCAGCCTTACGACAGGGATGACCTACAATGAGCAGTTCTTC.

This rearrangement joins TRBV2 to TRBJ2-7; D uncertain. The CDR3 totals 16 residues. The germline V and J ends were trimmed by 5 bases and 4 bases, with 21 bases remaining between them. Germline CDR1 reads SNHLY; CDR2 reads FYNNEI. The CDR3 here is CASSPVFSPTAYEQYF. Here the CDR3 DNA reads TGTGCCAGCAGTCCAGTCTTCTCCCCCACAGCATACGAGCAGTACTTC.

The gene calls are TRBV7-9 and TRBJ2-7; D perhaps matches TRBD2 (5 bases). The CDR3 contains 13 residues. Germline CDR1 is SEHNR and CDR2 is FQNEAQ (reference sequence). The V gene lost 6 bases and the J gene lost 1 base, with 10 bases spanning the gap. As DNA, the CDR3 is TGTGCCAGCAGTCCGAGCGGATCCTACGAGCAGTACTTC. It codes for CASSPSGSYEQYF.

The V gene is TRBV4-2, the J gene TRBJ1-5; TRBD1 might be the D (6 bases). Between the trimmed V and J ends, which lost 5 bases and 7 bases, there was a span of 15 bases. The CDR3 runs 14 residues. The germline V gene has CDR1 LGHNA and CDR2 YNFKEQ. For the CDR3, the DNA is TGTGCCAGCAGCGCGGGGGGCGCAGAGCAGCCCCAGCATTTT. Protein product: CASSAGGAEQPQHF.

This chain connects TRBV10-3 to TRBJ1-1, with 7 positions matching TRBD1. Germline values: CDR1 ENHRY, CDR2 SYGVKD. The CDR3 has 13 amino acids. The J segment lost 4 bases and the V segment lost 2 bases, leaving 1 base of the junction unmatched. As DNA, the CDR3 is TGTGCCATCAGTGAGAGGGACAGCACTGAAGCTTTCTTT. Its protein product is CAISERDSTEAFF.

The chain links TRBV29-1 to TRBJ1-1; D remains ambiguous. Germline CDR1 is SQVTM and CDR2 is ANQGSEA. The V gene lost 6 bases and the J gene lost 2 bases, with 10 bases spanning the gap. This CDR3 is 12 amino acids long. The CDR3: CSVMSLNTEAFF. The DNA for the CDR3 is TGCAGCGTGATGAGTTTAAACACTGAAGCTTTCTTT.

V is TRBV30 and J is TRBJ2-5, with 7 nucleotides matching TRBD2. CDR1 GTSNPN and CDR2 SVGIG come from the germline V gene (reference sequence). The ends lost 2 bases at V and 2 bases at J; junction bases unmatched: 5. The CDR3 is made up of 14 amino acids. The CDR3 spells CAWSPSGLQETQYF. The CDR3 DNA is TGTGCCTGGAGTCCTAGCGGATTGCAAGAGACCCAGTACTTC.

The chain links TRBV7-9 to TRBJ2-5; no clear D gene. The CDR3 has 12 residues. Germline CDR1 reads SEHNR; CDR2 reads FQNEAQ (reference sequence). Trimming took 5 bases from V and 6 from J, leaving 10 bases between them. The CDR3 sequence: CASSPSRQTQYF. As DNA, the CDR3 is TGTGCCAGCAGCCCCTCGCGGCAGACCCAGTACTTC.

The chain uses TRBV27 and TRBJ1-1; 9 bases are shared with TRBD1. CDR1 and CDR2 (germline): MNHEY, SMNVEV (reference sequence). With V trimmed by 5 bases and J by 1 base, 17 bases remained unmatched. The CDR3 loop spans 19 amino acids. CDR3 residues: CASSGDRGSNGQKNTEAFF. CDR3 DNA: TGTGCCAGCAGTGGCGACAGGGGGTCCAACGGCCAAAAGAACACTGAAGCTTTCTTT.

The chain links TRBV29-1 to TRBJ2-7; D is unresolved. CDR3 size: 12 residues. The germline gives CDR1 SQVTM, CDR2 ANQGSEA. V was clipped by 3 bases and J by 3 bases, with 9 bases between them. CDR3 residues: CSVENSFYEQYF. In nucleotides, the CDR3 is TGCAGCGTTGAGAACAGCTTCTACGAGCAGTACTTC.

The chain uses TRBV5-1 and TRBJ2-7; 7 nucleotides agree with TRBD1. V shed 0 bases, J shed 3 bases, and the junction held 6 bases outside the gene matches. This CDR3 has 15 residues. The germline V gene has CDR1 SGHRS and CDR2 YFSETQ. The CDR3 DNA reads TGCGCCAGCAGCTTGGACTCCACAGGGGACTACGAGCAGTACTTC. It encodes CASSLDSTGDYEQYF. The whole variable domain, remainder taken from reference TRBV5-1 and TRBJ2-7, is KAGVTQTPRYLIKTRGQQVTLSCSPISGHRSVSWYQQTPGQGLQFLFEYFSETQRNKGNFPGRFSGRQFSNSRSEMNVSTLELGDSALYLCASSLDSTGDYEQYFGPGTRLTVT.

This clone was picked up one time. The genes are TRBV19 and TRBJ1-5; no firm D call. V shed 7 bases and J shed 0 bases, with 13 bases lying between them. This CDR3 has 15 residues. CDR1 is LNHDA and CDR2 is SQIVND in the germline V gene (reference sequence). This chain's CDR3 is CASTPGRYSNQPQHF. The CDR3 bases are TGTGCCAGTACCCCCGGCAGGTATAGCAATCAGCCCCAGCATTTT.

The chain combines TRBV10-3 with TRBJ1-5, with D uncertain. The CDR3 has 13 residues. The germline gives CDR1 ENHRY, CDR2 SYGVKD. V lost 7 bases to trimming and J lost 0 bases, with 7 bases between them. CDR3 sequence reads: CAITTDSNQPQHF. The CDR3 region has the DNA TGTGCCATCACTACTGATAGCAATCAGCCCCAGCATTTT.

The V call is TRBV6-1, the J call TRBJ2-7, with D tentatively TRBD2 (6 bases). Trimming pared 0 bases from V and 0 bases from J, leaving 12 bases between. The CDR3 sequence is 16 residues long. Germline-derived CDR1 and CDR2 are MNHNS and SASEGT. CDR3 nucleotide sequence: TGTGCCAGCAGTGAAGCGCCAAAGGGAGGCTCCTACGAGCAGTACTTC. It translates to CASSEAPKGGSYEQYF.